This record concerns one T cell receptor beta chain sequence. Its antigen is not yet known. The record has no base qualities; no much larger clone is one base away. From the germline V gene, CDR1 is MGHRA and CDR2 is YSYEKL. Its CDR3 holds 15 amino acids, cysteine through phenylalanine. Only the CDR3 portion is preserved as DNA: 45 bases, with reading frame beginning at the first base. Relative to germline, V is missing 0 bases and J is missing 6 bases, with 2 bases of the junction outside any gene match. Receptors were amplified or captured by the immunoSEQ multiplex PCR assay. For TCR sequencing, RNA was extracted from every sample and reverse transcribed into cDNA to serve as template. First-strand cDNA was synthesized using SuperScript III with a 2:1 mix of oligo-dT and random hexamers. Amplification bias was assessed with a synthetic immune receptor repertoire, and residual bias was removed computationally. The authors' pipeline ran thus. Raw reads were preprocessed to remove errors, and CDR3 was defined by IMGT conventions from the conserved cysteine to phenylalanine. Clonality was calculated as 1 minus Shannon entropy normalized by log2 of the number of productive unique TCRs. Whether scalp clones were CD4 or CD8 was inferred by matching scalp TCRbeta sequences against CD4 and CD8 repertoires sorted from blood. Not all clones reach the TCRdb copy of this immuneACCESS table, which keeps in-frame sequences only. Checked studies attribute under half of the gap to unresolved V genes and leave the rest unexplained. D and trimming come from the DNA, and the V and J calls and clone size come from that table. The sample includes about 180,000 clones, with 51% observed a single time. The ten largest account for about a tenth of the sample.

Interpreted using the paper, the treatment or condition label stands for: oral pan-JAK inhibitor, 5-10 mg twice daily. From alopecia areata patients, peripheral blood was collected along with lesional scalp punch biopsies. After PBMCs were isolated by density centrifugation and stained for CD3, CD4 and CD8, a FACSAria was used to sort CD4+ and CD8+ T cells. The sample comes from a study of CD8+ T cells in alopecia areata (dated by TCRdb to 2017 to 2018). Background on the whole study: The treated patients, all with moderate-to-severe alopecia areata, were enrolled in an open-label pilot trial of oral tofacitinib given at 5 to 10 mg twice daily. Scalp clonality was compared across normal scalp (n=4), patchy alopecia areata scalp (n=8), and alopecia totalis/universalis scalp (n=8). High-throughput TCRbeta sequencing was used to examine T cell clonal expansion in alopecia areata in both the C3H/HeJ mouse model and human patients. The SALT score, which quantifies the percentage of affected scalp surface area, was used to measure disease severity in treated patients. Patients stayed on tofacitinib for 6 to 18 months and then had 6 months of follow-up off drug so that delayed response and recurrence could be assessed. immunoSEQ multiplex PCR using 35 Vbeta forward primers and 13 Jbeta reverse primers was used to amplify TCRbeta CDR3 regions. RNA was extracted with the PAXgene miRNA kit for fixed scalp, the miRNeasy kit for PBMCs, and the RNeasy kit for mouse skin. Scalp tissue and sorted CD4+ and CD8+ peripheral blood T cells from patchy and totalis/universalis alopecia areata patients and from healthy controls were covered by human TCRbeta sequencing. Patients on tofacitinib were biopsied at baseline and after 4 and 24 weeks of treatment, and several of the patients also had a later scalp biopsy. Summary of the overall study and its limitations: Many expanded lesional clones persisted in scalp and blood during tofacitinib treatment, which may partly explain relapse after stopping treatment. Tofacitinib significantly lowered scalp clonality and the number of expanded CD8+ clones among the top 100 scalp clones. Because the treated cohort was small and had only one nonresponder, larger studies are needed to examine links between baseline CD8+ expansion and response. Compared with normal scalp, lesional scalp, particularly in alopecia totalis/universalis, had higher clonality and more expanded CD8+ clones, which suggests antigenic drive. Scalp TCR repertoire analysis is complicated because resident alphabeta T cells in normal human skin are also sequenced, whereas mouse skin is dominated by gammadelta T cells. Compared with mice, TCR sequences shared between patients were less clear, possibly partly because of HLA diversity across the patient population.

The chain joins TRBV4-1 to TRBJ1-4; 9 of the junction bases match TRBD1. The sequencing used CD8+ T cells sorted from blood, collected at week 52, from a patient treated with tofacitinib. The receptor was isolated from a human donor with alopecia areata. The sequenced DNA: TGCGCCAGCAGCCAAGACGACAGGGGGTATGAAAAACTGTTTTTT. Translation gives CASSQDDRGYEKLFF.